Each of the 23 T cell receptor beta chains below was sequenced from the same sample in a study of T cell responses to AZD1222 COVID-19 vaccine. Profiled with immunoSEQ multiplex PCR; TCRdb holds only in-frame clones, not every one. The sample holds just under 95,000 clones, around 90% seen once. Material: peripheral blood, obtained on day 0 of AZD1222 vaccination. The receptors stem from an adult in good health.

The chain combines TRBV21-1 with TRBJ2-1; TRBD2 reflects the table's D call only, with no check against the DNA. TRBV21-1 is a documented pseudogene. The CDR3 length is 16 residues. The DNA for the CDR3 is TGTGCCAGCAGCGGTCTCTCTAGCGGGGAGCCCAATGAGCAGTTCTTC. Protein: CASSGLSSGEPNEQFF.

V is TRBV11-2 and J is TRBJ1-2; D is uncertain. The CDR3 sequence is 12 residues long. With 2 bases removed from V and 2 bases from J, the gap between germline ends came to 3 bases. The V gene's germline CDR1 is SGHAT and CDR2 FQNNGV. The CDR3 coding sequence is TGTGCCAGCAGCTTAAACAACTATGGCTACACCTTC. Translation: CASSLNNYGYTF.

The V call is TRBV3-1 (or the pseudogene TRBV3-2), the J call TRBJ2-7; D is ambiguous. Trimming removed 1 base from V and 7 bases from J, with 17 bases in between. From germline, CDR1 is LGHDT and CDR2 YNNKEL (reference sequence). The CDR3 runs to 15 residues. In nucleotides, the CDR3 is TGTGCCAGCAGCCAAGGGGTGGTCCGTCTTGGGGAGCAGTACTTC. This translates into CASSQGVVRLGEQYF.

The rearrangement links TRBV4-1 to TRBJ2-1; D is possibly TRBD1 or TRBD2 (5 bases each). V was trimmed by 4 bases and J by 4 bases, leaving 20 bases between them. Germline CDR1 MGHRA, CDR2 YSYEKL. The CDR3 is 17 amino acids. The CDR3 DNA reads TGCGCCAGCAGCCTGCCCGTCTCGGGACGCCAATACAATGAGCAGTTCTTC. It translates to CASSLPVSGRQYNEQFF.

This clone has just one count. This chain uses TRBV28 with TRBJ1-2, with a tentative D call TRBD1 (6 bases). Trimming took off 5 bases at V and 0 bases at J, with 10 bases between the two ends. This CDR3 is 14 amino acids long. Germline V CDR1 and CDR2: MDHEN, SYDVKM. CDR3: CASSTGPSNYGYTF. As DNA, the CDR3 is TGTGCCAGCAGTACAGGGCCCTCTAACTATGGCTACACCTTC.

This clone appeared a single time. This sample also contains other DNA sequences that code for the same CDR3. V is TRBV6-5 and J is TRBJ1-2, with D possibly TRBD1 on 5 matching bases. V shed 0 bases and J shed 2 bases, with 10 bases lying between them. Looked up from germline, CDR1 is MNHEY and CDR2 is SVGAGI. This CDR3 spans 15 amino acids. The CDR3 reads CASSYSLGGNYGYTF. As DNA, the CDR3 is TGTGCCAGCAGTTACTCGCTTGGGGGAAACTATGGCTACACCTTC.

This clone was counted once. The chain is built from TRBV3-1 (or the pseudogene TRBV3-2) and TRBJ1-2; TRBD1 is a possible D gene (6 bases). The V gene's germline CDR1 is LGHDT and CDR2 YNNKEL (reference sequence). The V end was cut by 1 base, the J end by 6 bases, with 9 bases between. The CDR3 is 13 residues long. CDR3 amino acids: CASSQGAGDGYTF. CDR3 nucleotides: TGTGCCAGCAGCCAAGGGGCAGGGGATGGCTACACCTTC.

The chain combines TRBV19 with TRBJ1-2, with 10 bases matching TRBD1. The CDR3 is 19 amino acids. CDR1 and CDR2 (germline): LNHDA, SQIVND (reference sequence). Trimming removed 5 bases from V and 2 bases from J; junction bases left unmatched: 17. In nucleotides, the CDR3 is TGTGCCAGTAGTGGGGACAGGGGTGGTAGAGCCGGTGGGAACTATGGCTACACCTTC. It yields the protein CASSGDRGGRAGGNYGYTF.

This chain joins TRBV6-5 and TRBJ2-1, with a tentative D call TRBD2 (5 bases). V was cut by 8 bases and J by 2 bases, with 10 bases left in between. CDR1 and CDR2 (germline): MNHEY, SVGAGI. The CDR3 runs to 13 residues. The CDR3 reads CASGPSPYNEQFF. For the CDR3, the DNA is TGTGCCAGCGGCCCTAGCCCCTACAATGAGCAGTTCTTC.

The gene calls are TRBV7-9 and TRBJ1-4; TRBD1 matches 8 bases. V shed 4 bases and J 8 bases; nucleotides not matched to a gene: 12. The CDR3 extends over 16 amino acids. CDR1 and CDR2 from the germline V gene are SEHNR and FQNEAQ (reference sequence). CDR3 sequence (DNA): TGTGCCAGCAGCTCAACCCCACAGGGGGTCCGGGAAAAACTGTTTTTT. This gives the protein CASSSTPQGVREKLFF.

The rearrangement joins TRBV3-1 (or the pseudogene TRBV3-2) to TRBJ1-2; weak D call: TRBD1 (5 bases). Germline V CDR1 and CDR2: LGHDT, YNNKEL (reference sequence). The CDR3 totals 13 residues. Trimming removed 4 bases at V and 4 bases at J, with 10 bases between. The CDR3 DNA sequence: TGTGCCAGCAGCCCGACAGAAATCTATGGCTACACCTTC. It codes for CASSPTEIYGYTF.

This chain uses TRBV5-8 with TRBJ1-5; 7 nucleotides align to TRBD1. The V and J ends lost 4 bases and 5 bases, in that order; junction bases with no gene match: 6. The CDR3 sequence is 14 residues long. CDR1 is SGHTS and CDR2 is YDEGEE in the germline V gene. The CDR3 region is CASSRTGFDQPQHF. CDR3 nucleotide sequence: TGTGCCAGCAGCCGGACAGGATTCGATCAGCCCCAGCATTTT.

A remark on this clone: The same CDR3 is also encoded by other DNA sequences in this sample. This chain connects TRBV7-9 to TRBJ1-1; a weak D match, TRBD1 (6 bases). In germline, CDR1 is SEHNR, CDR2 FQNEAQ (reference sequence). V shed 2 bases and J shed 2 bases, with 9 bases lying between them. The CDR3 covers 14 residues. CDR3: CASSLPQGNTEAFF. The CDR3 coding sequence is TGTGCCAGCAGCTTACCACAGGGTAACACTGAAGCTTTCTTT.

The chain is built from TRBV4-3 and TRBJ1-4; TRBD1 is a possible D gene (5 bases). With 0 bases removed from V and 7 bases from J, the gap between germline ends came to 21 bases. Germline CDR1 LGHNA, CDR2 YSLEER. The CDR3 has 18 amino acids. The CDR3 bases are TGCGCCAGCAGCCAAGAAGGTGTAGGGGCAGGGAGGGGTGAAAAACTGTTTTTT. This encodes CASSQEGVGAGRGEKLFF.

This clone appeared a single time. This chain connects TRBV6-5 to TRBJ1-2, with 8 bases matching TRBD1. The junction had 12 bases not matched to a gene; V was cut back by 7 bases and J by 5 bases. The CDR3 sequence is 15 residues long. Germline V lookup: CDR1 MNHEY, CDR2 SVGAGI. CDR3 bases: TGTGCCAGCACCCAAACAAGGAGACAGGGGTATGGCTACACCTTC. This sequence encodes CASTQTRRQGYGYTF.

The chain combines TRBV21-1 with TRBJ2-3; the D call of TRBD1 is as the table states it, not checked on the DNA. TRBV21-1 has pseudogene status. This CDR3 spans 16 amino acids. The CDR3 loop reads CASSKVGVASTDTQYF. The CDR3 nucleotides are TGTGCCAGCAGCAAAGTAGGGGTTGCTAGCACAGATACGCAGTATTTT.

This sequence joins TRBV2 and TRBJ2-7; D unclear. V was clipped by 5 bases and J by 2 bases, with 13 bases between them. CDR3 length equals 14 residues. Germline V gene sequence: CDR1 SNHLY, CDR2 FYNNEI. The CDR3: CASSHPSPPYEQYF. The CDR3 nucleotides are TGTGCCAGCAGTCATCCCTCCCCACCCTACGAGCAGTACTTC.

This sequence joins TRBV7-2 and TRBJ2-3; D is perhaps TRBD2 (6 bases). Germline values: CDR1 SGHTA, CDR2 FQGNSA. The CDR3 spans 16 residues. V shed 0 bases and J shed 2 bases, with 12 bases lying between them. The CDR3 DNA sequence: TGTGCCAGCAGCTTAGCGGTGGCGGGGCACACAGATACGCAGTATTTT. Protein product: CASSLAVAGHTDTQYF. The full variable domain, rest sourced from reference TRBV7-2 and TRBJ2-3, is GAGVSQSPSNKVTEKGKDVELRCDPISGHTALYWYRQSLGQGLEFLIYFQGNSAPDKSGLPSDRFSAERTGGSVSTLTIQRTQQEDSAVYLCASSLAVAGHTDTQYFGPGTRLTVL.

V usage is TRBV19 and J usage is TRBJ2-7, with D perhaps given as TRBD1 or TRBD2 (5 bases each). The CDR3 covers 15 residues. V was pared by 2 bases and J by 3 bases, with 14 bases between. Germline V gene data show CDR1 as LNHDA and CDR2 as SQIVND (reference sequence). The CDR3: CASSIPGTLVYEQYF. The CDR3 DNA reads as TGTGCCAGTAGTATACCCGGGACCTTAGTCTACGAGCAGTACTTC.

This clone was picked up one time. The chain carries TRBV11-2 and TRBJ2-7; D is ambiguous. V was pared by 1 base and J by 3 bases, with 16 bases between. This CDR3 is 16 amino acids long. Germline V gives CDR1 SGHAT, CDR2 FQNNGV. The CDR3 reads CASSLVSVVGVYEQYF. The CDR3 region has the DNA TGTGCCAGCAGCTTAGTTTCGGTGGTCGGAGTCTACGAGCAGTACTTC.

The chain links TRBV7-9 to TRBJ2-2, with 7 bases identical to TRBD1. V trimming: 5 bases; J trimming: 4 bases; junction bases outside the gene matches: 10. Germline values: CDR1 SEHNR, CDR2 FQNEAQ (reference sequence). CDR3 length: 16 residues. CDR3 amino acids: CASSPRTGWRTGELFF. The CDR3 nucleotides read TGTGCCAGCAGCCCCCGGACAGGTTGGCGCACCGGGGAGCTGTTTTTT.

This chain uses TRBV29-1 with TRBJ2-7; no clear D gene. The CDR3 has 11 residues. CDR1 and CDR2 from the germline V gene are SQVTM and ANQGSEA. V was shortened by 2 bases and J by 1 base, with 3 bases between the two germline ends. CDR3 protein: CSVELSYEQYF. The CDR3, as DNA: TGCAGCGTTGAATTATCCTACGAGCAGTACTTC.

V usage is TRBV6-5 and J usage is TRBJ1-4, with unresolved D. V was pared by 2 bases and J by 3 bases, with 10 bases between. CDR3 length: 15 residues. Germline CDR1 reads MNHEY; CDR2 reads SVGAGI. CDR3 sequence: CASSYRGLANEKLFF. The CDR3 nucleotides are TGTGCCAGCAGTTACCGCGGGTTGGCTAATGAAAAACTGTTTTTT.